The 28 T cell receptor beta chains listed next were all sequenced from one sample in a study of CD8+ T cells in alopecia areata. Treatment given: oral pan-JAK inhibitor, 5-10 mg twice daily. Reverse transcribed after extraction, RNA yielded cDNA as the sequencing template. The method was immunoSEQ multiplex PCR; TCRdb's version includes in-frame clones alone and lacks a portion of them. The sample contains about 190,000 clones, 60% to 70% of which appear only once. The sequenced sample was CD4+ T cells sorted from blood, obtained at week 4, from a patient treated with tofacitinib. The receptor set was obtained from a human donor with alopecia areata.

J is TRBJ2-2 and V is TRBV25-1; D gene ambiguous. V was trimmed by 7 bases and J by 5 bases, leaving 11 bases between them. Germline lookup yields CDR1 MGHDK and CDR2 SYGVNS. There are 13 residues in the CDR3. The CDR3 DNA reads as TGTGCCAGCACCTTTCCCGGGACCGGGGAGCTGTTTTTT. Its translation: CASTFPGTGELFF.

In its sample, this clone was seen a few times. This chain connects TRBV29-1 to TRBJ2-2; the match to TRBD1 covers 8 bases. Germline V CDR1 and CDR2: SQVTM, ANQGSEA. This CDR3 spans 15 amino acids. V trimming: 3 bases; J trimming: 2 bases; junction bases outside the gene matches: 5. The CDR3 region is CSVEGPGGNTGELFF. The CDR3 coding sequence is TGCAGCGTTGAGGGGCCAGGGGGCAACACCGGGGAGCTGTTTTTT.

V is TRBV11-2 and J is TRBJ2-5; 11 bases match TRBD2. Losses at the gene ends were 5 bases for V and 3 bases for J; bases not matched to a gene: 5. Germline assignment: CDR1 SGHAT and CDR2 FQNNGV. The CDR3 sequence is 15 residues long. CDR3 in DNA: TGTGCCAGCAGCCGTCGGGGACTAGCGGAAGAGACCCAGTACTTC. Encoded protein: CASSRRGLAEETQYF.

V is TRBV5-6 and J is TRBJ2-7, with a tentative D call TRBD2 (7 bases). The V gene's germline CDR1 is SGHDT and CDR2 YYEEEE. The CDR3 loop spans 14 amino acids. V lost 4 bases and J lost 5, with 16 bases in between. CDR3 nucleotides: TGTGCCAGCAGCCCCGACGCGGGGGCGGACGAGCAGTACTTC. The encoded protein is CASSPDAGADEQYF.

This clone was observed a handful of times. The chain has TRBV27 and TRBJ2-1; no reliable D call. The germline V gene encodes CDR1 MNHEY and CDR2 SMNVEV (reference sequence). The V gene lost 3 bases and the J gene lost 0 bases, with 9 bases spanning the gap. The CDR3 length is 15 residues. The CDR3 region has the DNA TGTGCCAGCAGTTTCCCCAAGAGCTCCTACAATGAGCAGTTCTTC. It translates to CASSFPKSSYNEQFF.

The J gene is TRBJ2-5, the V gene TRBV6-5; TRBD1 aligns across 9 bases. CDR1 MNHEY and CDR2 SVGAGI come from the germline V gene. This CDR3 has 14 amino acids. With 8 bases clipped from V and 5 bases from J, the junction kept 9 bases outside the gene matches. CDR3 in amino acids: CASGGNRGLETQYF. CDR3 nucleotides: TGTGCCAGCGGCGGGAACAGGGGGCTTGAGACCCAGTACTTC.

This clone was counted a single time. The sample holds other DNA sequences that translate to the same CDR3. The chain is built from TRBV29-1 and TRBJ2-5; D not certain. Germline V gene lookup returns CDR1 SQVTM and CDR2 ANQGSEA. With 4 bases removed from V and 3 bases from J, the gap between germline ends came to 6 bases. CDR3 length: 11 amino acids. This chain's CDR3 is CSVGPKETQYF. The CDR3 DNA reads TGCAGCGTTGGACCAAAAGAGACCCAGTACTTC.

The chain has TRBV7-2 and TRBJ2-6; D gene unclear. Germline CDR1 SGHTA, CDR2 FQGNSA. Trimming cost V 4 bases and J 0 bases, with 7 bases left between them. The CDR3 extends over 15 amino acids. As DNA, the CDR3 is TGTGCCAGCAGCTCTCACAGCTCTGGGGCCAACGTCCTGACTTTC. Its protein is CASSSHSSGANVLTF.

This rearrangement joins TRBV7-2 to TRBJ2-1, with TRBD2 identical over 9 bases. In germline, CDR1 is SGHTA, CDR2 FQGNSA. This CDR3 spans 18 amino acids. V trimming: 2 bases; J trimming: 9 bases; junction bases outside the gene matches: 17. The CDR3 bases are TGTGCCAGCAGCTTAAGGAACCTTGCGGGAGGGCCGGGGAGTGAGCAGTTCTTC. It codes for CASSLRNLAGGPGSEQFF.

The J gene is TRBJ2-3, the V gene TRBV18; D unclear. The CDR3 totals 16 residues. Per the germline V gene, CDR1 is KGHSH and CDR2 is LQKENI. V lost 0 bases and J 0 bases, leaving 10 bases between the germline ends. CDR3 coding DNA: TGTGCCAGCTCACCACCTCAACAACTAAGCACAGATACGCAGTATTTT. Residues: CASSPPQQLSTDTQYF.

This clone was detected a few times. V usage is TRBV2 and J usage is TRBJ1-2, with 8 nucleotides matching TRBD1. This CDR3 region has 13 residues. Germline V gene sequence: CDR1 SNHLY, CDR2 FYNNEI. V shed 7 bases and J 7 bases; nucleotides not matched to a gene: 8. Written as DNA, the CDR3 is TGTGCCAGCACCCGAACAGGGGGAATTGGCTACACCTTC. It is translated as CASTRTGGIGYTF.

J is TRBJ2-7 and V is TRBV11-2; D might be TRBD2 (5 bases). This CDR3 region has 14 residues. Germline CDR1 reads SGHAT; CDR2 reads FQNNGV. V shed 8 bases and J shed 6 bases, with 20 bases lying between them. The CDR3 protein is CASRKRTLEGEQYF. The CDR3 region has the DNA TGTGCCAGCCGCAAGCGGACCTTAGAAGGCGAGCAGTACTTC.

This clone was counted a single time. The chain's CDR3 is CSVVWTGGVETQYF. The CDR3 DNA is TGCAGCGTTGTCTGGACAGGGGGCGTAGAGACCCAGTACTTC. The chain couples TRBV29-1 to TRBJ2-5; 11 bases are shared with TRBD1. This CDR3 is 14 amino acids long. The V and J ends lost 4 bases and 4 bases, in that order; junction bases with no gene match: 5. Per germline, CDR1 SQVTM and CDR2 ANQGSEA. The full variable domain, in which reference TRBV29-1 and TRBJ2-5 provide the parts outside the CDR3, is SAVISQKPSRDICQRGTSLTIQCQVDSQVTMMFWYRQQPGQSLTLIATANQGSEATYESGFVIDKFPISRPNLTFSTLTVSNMSPEDSSIYLCSVVWTGGVETQYFGPGTRLLVL.

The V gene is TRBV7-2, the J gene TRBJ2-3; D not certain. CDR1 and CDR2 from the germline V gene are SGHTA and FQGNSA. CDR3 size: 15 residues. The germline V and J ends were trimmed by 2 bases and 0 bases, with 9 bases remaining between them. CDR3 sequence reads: CASSLSRFSTDTQYF. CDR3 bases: TGTGCCAGCAGCTTATCTAGGTTTAGCACAGATACGCAGTATTTT.

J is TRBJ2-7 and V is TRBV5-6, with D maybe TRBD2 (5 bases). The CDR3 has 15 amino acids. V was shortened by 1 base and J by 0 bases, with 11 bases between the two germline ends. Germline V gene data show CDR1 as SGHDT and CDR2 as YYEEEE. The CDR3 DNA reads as TGTGCCAGCAGCTTGCGGGGTCGACCCTCCTACGAGCAGTACTTC. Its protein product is CASSLRGRPSYEQYF.

In DNA, the CDR3 is TGCAGCGTATACCTAGGCAGGATAGAGACCCAGTACTTC. As protein: CSVYLGRIETQYF. This chain joins TRBV29-1 and TRBJ2-5; D call uncertain. V dropped 6 bases and J dropped 4 bases, with 15 bases sitting between them. The germline gives CDR1 SQVTM, CDR2 ANQGSEA. CDR3 length: 13 amino acids.

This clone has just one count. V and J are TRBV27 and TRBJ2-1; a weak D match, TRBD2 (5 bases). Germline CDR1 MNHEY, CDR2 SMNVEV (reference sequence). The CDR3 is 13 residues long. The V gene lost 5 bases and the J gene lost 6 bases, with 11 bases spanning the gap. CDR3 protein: CASSRPGSNEQFF. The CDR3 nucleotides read TGTGCCAGCAGTCGGCCGGGAAGCAATGAGCAGTTCTTC.

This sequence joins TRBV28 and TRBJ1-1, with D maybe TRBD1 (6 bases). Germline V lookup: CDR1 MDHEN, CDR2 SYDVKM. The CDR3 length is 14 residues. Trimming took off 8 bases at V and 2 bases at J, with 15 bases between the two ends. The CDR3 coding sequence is TGTGCCAGCGAGGACAGCACTTTTAACACTGAAGCTTTCTTT. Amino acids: CASEDSTFNTEAFF.

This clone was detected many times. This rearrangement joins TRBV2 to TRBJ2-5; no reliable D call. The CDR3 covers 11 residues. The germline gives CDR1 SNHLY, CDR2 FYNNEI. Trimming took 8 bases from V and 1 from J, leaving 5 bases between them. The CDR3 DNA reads TGTGCCAGCGGGGTCCAAGAGACCCAGTACTTC. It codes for CASGVQETQYF.

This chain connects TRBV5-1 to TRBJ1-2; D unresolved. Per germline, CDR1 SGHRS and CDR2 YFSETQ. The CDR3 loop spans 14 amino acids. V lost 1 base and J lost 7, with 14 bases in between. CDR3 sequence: CASSLTPSQLGYTF. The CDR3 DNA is TGCGCCAGCAGCTTGACGCCCTCCCAACTTGGCTACACCTTC.

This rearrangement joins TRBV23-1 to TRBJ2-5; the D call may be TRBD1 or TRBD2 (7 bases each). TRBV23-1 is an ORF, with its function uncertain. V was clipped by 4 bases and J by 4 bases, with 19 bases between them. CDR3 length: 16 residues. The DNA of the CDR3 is TGCGCCAGCAGTCTCGCGGGGAGGGGGCGCTTAGAGACCCAGTACTTC. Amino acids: CASSLAGRGRLETQYF.

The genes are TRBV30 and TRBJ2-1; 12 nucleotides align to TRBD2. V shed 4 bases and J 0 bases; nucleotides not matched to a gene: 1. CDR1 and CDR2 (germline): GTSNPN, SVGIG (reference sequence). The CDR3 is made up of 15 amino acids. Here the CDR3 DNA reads TGTGCCTGGACTAGCGGGAGGGGCTCCTACAATGAGCAGTTCTTC. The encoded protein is CAWTSGRGSYNEQFF.

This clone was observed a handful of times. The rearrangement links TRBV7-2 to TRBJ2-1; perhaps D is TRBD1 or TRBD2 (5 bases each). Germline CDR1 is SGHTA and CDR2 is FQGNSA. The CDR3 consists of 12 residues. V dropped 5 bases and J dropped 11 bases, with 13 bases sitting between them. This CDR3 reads CASSPRDGQQFF. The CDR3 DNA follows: TGTGCCAGCAGCCCTAGGGACGGACAGCAGTTCTTC.

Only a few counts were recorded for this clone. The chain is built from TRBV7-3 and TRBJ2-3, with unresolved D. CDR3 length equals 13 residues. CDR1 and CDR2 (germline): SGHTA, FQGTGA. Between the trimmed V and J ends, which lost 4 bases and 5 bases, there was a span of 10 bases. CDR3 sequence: CASSSSLGDTQYF. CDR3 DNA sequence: TGTGCCAGCAGCTCATCACTGGGAGATACGCAGTATTTT.

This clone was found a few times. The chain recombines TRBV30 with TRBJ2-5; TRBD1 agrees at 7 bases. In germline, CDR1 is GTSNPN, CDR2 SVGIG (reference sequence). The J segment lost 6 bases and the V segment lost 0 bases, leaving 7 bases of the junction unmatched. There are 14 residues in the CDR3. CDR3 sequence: CAWSVRQGVKTQYF. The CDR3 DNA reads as TGTGCCTGGAGTGTTCGACAGGGAGTTAAGACCCAGTACTTC.

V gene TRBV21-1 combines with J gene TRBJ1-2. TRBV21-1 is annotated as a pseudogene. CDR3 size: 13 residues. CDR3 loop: CASSRTPGGINTF. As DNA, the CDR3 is TGTGCCAGCAGCCGGACTCCGGGAGGTATTAACACCTTC.

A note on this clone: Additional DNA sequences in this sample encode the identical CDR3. CDR3 sequence: CASSVVGSGANVLTF. The CDR3 coding sequence is TGTGCCAGCAGCGTAGTGGGCTCTGGGGCCAACGTCCTGACTTTC. The chain is built from TRBV9 and TRBJ2-6; D gene unclear. The germline V gene encodes CDR1 SGDLS and CDR2 YYNGEE. Between the trimmed V and J ends, which lost 0 bases and 0 bases, there was a span of 4 bases. The CDR3 runs 15 residues.

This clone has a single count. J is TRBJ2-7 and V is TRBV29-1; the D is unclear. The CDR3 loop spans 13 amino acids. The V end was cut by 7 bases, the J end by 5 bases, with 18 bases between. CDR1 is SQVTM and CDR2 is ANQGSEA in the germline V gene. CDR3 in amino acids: CSASDGATHEQYF. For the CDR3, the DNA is TGCAGCGCCTCCGACGGCGCCACCCACGAGCAGTACTTC.